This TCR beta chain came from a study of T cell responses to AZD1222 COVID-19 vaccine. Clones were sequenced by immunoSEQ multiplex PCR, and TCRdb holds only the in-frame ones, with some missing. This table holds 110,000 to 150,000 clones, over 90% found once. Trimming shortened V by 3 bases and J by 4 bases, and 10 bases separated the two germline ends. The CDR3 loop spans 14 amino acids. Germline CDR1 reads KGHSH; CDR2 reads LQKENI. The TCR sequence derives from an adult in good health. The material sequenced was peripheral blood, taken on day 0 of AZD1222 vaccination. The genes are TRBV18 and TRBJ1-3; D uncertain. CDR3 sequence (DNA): TGTGCCAGCTCACCGGCCACAGACGGAAACACCATATATTTT. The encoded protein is CASSPATDGNTIYF.